The 16 T cell receptor beta chains given below trace back to one sample, sequenced in a study of early T cells in non-severe SARS-CoV-2 infection. Each CDR3 protein is one row after TCRdb ran MiXCR on the 5' RACE reads. The table shows tens of thousands of distinct CDR3 sequences, with about 9.1% occurring only once. Sequencing was carried out using whole blood. The receptors here all came from an adult who was a healthcare worker with PCR-confirmed SARS-CoV-2 infection or an uninfected control (not recorded which).

This clonotype was detected many times. The chain employs TRBV27 and TRBJ2-1; 9 bases map to TRBD2. Germline trimming cut 7 bases from V and 4 bases from J; bases unmatched to any gene: 5. The CDR3 spans 14 residues. Germline V lookup: CDR1 MNHEY, CDR2 SMNVEV (reference sequence). The CDR3 spells CASIKTSGYNEQFF. The DNA for the CDR3 is TGTGCCAGCATTAAGACTAGCGGTTACAATGAGCAGTTCTTC.

There are many counts of this clonotype. J is TRBJ2-1 and V is TRBV7-3; TRBD2 aligns across 7 bases. The CDR3 is 16 amino acids. With V trimmed by 5 bases and J by 1 base, 8 bases remained unmatched. The germline CDR1 and CDR2 sequences are SGHTA and FQGTGA. CDR3 bases: TGTGCCAGCAGCCCAGACGGGAGGAAGTCCTACAATGAGCAGTTCTTC. Translating gives CASSPDGRKSYNEQFF.

This clonotype turned up a few times. The chain recombines TRBV29-1 with TRBJ1-2, with TRBD1 matching over 7 bases. The CDR3 has 15 amino acids. The ends lost 6 bases at V and 0 bases at J; junction bases unmatched: 10. The V gene's germline CDR1 is SQVTM and CDR2 ANQGSEA. The DNA of the CDR3 is TGCAGCGTCATCCACACCGGGACAGCTAACTATGGCTACACCTTC. Translating gives CSVIHTGTANYGYTF.

This clonotype was observed a single time. The V call is TRBV11-2, the J call TRBJ2-2; D remains unclear. CDR3 length: 14 amino acids. The germline V gene encodes CDR1 SGHAT and CDR2 FQNNGV. Deletions cut 5 bases from V and 0 bases from J, with 7 bases between. The CDR3, as DNA: TGTGCCAGCAGCCCAATGGCGAACACCGGGGAGCTGTTTTTT. It yields the protein CASSPMANTGELFF.

This clonotype has ten or more counts. The chain couples TRBV3-1 to TRBJ2-7; 7 bases map to TRBD1. Trimming cost V 1 base and J 2 bases; bases outside gene matches: 8. Germline CDR1 reads LGHDT; CDR2 reads YNNKEL (reference sequence). CDR3 length: 16 amino acids. CDR3 sequence (DNA): TGTGCCAGCAGCCAAGTAGGGGGACAGTCCCCCTACGAGCAGTACTTC. As protein: CASSQVGGQSPYEQYF.

The sample holds many counts of this clonotype. J is TRBJ2-3 and V is TRBV6-2 or TRBV6-3; weak D call: TRBD2 (5 bases). V lost 1 base to trimming and J lost 4 bases, with 9 bases between them. The germline V gene has CDR1 MNHEY and CDR2 SVGEGT. The length of the CDR3 is 14 residues. The CDR3 is CASSYLSGSDTQYF. In nucleotides, the CDR3 is TGTGCCAGCAGTTACTTATCGGGGTCAGATACGCAGTATTTT.

The chain carries TRBV5-1 and TRBJ2-5, with 9 bases that match TRBD1. The CDR3 loop spans 15 amino acids. The V gene's germline CDR1 is SGHRS and CDR2 YFSETQ. Trimming cost V 7 bases and J 2 bases; bases outside gene matches: 9. The CDR3 DNA sequence: TGCGCCAGCGGCACGTCGGGACAGGGTCAAGAGACCCAGTACTTC. It is translated as CASGTSGQGQETQYF.

This clonotype was picked up many times. The J gene is TRBJ1-4, the V gene TRBV5-1, with TRBD1 identical over 7 bases. Germline values: CDR1 SGHRS, CDR2 YFSETQ. This CDR3 has 15 amino acids. With 5 bases clipped from V and 3 bases from J, the junction kept 7 bases outside the gene matches. Here the CDR3 DNA reads TGCGCCAGCAGGGCCATAAGGGGGCCTAATGAAAAACTGTTTTTT. As protein: CASRAIRGPNEKLFF.

This clonotype was seen many times. This chain connects TRBV30 to TRBJ2-7; no definite D call. The CDR3 has 11 residues. Looked up from germline, CDR1 is GTSNPN and CDR2 is SVGIG (reference sequence). V lost 1 base and J 6 bases, leaving 7 bases between the germline ends. The CDR3 spells CAWSALREQYF. In DNA, the CDR3 is TGTGCCTGGAGTGCCCTCCGCGAGCAGTACTTC. Using reference TRBV30 and TRBJ2-7 for the parts outside the CDR3, the full variable domain is SQTIHQWPATLVQPVGSPLSLECTVEGTSNPNLYWYRQAAGRGLQLLFYSVGIGQISSEVPQNLSASRPQDRQFILSSKKLLLSDSGFYLCAWSALREQYFGPGTRLTVT.

The table lists this clonotype with many counts. The rearrangement uses TRBV2 and TRBJ2-2; D is uncertain. In germline, CDR1 is SNHLY, CDR2 FYNNEI. This CDR3 has 15 amino acids. V was trimmed by 3 bases and J by 3 bases, leaving 11 bases between them. CDR3 protein: CASSEWLVYTGELFF. CDR3 nucleotides: TGTGCCAGCAGTGAGTGGCTAGTTTACACCGGGGAGCTGTTTTTT.

Ten or more counts support this clonotype. This chain joins TRBV20-1 and TRBJ2-5; possible D gene TRBD2, 5 bases. Germline V lookup: CDR1 DFQATT, CDR2 SNEGSKA (reference sequence). The CDR3 consists of 14 residues. Trimming left V 1 base short and J 5 bases short, with 14 bases between. The CDR3 DNA reads as TGCAGTGCTAGAGCGGGGTTCGGGCCGGAGACCCAGTACTTC. Translation: CSARAGFGPETQYF.

This clonotype came up many times. The rearrangement links TRBV29-1 to TRBJ2-3; no definite D call. The V end lost 6 bases, the J end lost 0 bases, and 10 bases lay between the germline ends. CDR3 length: 13 amino acids. Germline V gene lookup returns CDR1 SQVTM and CDR2 ANQGSEA. The CDR3, as DNA: TGCAGCGTCCGGGTCCCTAGCACAGATACGCAGTATTTT. Amino acid sequence: CSVRVPSTDTQYF.

The rearrangement uses TRBV10-3 and TRBJ2-5; 9 nucleotides line up with TRBD2. The CDR3 has 17 amino acids. After removal of 0 bases from V and 4 bases from J, the junction contained 9 bases not matched to a gene. Germline V gene data show CDR1 as ENHRY and CDR2 as SYGVKD. This chain's CDR3 is CAISESAAGGPSETQYF. CDR3 sequence (DNA): TGTGCCATCAGTGAGTCTGCTGCGGGAGGGCCCTCAGAGACCCAGTACTTC.

This clonotype was counted many times. The chain carries TRBV5-1 and TRBJ2-4, with TRBD1 as a possible D gene (6 bases). The V gene lost 4 bases and the J gene lost 6 bases, with 14 bases spanning the gap. Germline CDR1 reads SGHRS; CDR2 reads YFSETQ. This CDR3 region has 14 residues. DNA for the CDR3: TGCGCCAGCAGCAGGAACCAAGGGGGAAACATTCAGTACTTC. Its translation: CASSRNQGGNIQYF. Using reference TRBV5-1 and TRBJ2-4 for the parts outside the CDR3, the full variable domain is KAGVTQTPRYLIKTRGQQVTLSCSPISGHRSVSWYQQTPGQGLQFLFEYFSETQRNKGNFPGRFSGRQFSNSRSEMNVSTLELGDSALYLCASSRNQGGNIQYFGAGTRLSVL.

This clonotype was seen repeatedly, ten times or more. The chain carries TRBV6-6 and TRBJ2-1; D assignment may be TRBD1 or TRBD2 (5 bases each). V shed 8 bases and J shed 8 bases, with 22 bases lying between them. In germline, CDR1 is MNHNY, CDR2 SVGAGI (reference sequence). CDR3 size: 15 residues. CDR3: CASDDSNRGWDEQFF. For the CDR3, the DNA is TGTGCCAGCGACGACTCAAACCGGGGCTGGGATGAGCAGTTCTTC.

There are a few counts of this clonotype. The chain recombines TRBV5-6 with TRBJ2-7; possibly TRBD1 or TRBD2 for D (6 bases each). CDR1 and CDR2 (germline): SGHDT, YYEEEE. The CDR3 is 17 amino acids. The ends were cut back, 0 bases at V and 2 bases at J, with 18 bases in the middle. The CDR3 reads CASSLVGRGLNPYEQYF. CDR3 bases: TGTGCCAGCAGCTTGGTGGGCAGGGGACTTAATCCCTACGAGCAGTACTTC.